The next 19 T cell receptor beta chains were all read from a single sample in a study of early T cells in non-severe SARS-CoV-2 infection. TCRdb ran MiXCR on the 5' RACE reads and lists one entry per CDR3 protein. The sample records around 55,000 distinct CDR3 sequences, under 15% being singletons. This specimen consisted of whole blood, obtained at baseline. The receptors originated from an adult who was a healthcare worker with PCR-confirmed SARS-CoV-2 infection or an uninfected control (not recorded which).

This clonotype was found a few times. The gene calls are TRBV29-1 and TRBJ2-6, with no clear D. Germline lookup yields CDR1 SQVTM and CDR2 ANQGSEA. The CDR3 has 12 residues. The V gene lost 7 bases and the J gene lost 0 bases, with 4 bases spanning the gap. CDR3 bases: TGCAGCGCCTTCTCTGGGGCCAACGTCCTGACTTTC. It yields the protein CSAFSGANVLTF.

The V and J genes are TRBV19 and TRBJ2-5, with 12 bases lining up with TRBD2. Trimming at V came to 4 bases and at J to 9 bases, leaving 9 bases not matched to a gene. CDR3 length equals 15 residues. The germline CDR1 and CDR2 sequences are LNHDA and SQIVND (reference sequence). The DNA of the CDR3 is TGTGCCAGTAGTACCGGGACTAGCGGGCGAAGTTCCCAGTACTTC. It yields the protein CASSTGTSGRSSQYF. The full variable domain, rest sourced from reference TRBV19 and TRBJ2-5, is DGGITQSPKYLFRKEGQNVTLSCEQNLNHDAMYWYRQDPGQGLRLIYYSQIVNDFQKGDIAEGYSVSREKKESFPLTVTSAQKNPTAFYLCASSTGTSGRSSQYFGPGTRLLVL.

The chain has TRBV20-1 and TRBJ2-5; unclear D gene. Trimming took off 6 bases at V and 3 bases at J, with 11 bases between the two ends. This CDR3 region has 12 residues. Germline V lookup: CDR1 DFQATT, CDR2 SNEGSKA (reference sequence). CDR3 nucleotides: TGCAGTGCAGGGCCACCTAAAGAGACCCAGTACTTC. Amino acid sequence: CSAGPPKETQYF.

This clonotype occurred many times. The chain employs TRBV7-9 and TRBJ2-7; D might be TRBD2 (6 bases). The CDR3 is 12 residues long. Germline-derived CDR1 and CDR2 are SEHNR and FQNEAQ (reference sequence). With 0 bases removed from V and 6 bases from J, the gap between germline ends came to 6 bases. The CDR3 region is CASSLARGEQYF. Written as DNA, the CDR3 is TGTGCCAGCAGCTTAGCGCGGGGCGAGCAGTACTTC.

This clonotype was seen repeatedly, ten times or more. Written as DNA, the CDR3 is TGCAGTGCTTCTACCCGGACTAGCTCCTACGAGCAGTACTTC. It translates to CSASTRTSSYEQYF. The chain carries TRBV20-1 and TRBJ2-7; TRBD2 matches 7 bases. Germline V gene data show CDR1 as DFQATT and CDR2 as SNEGSKA (reference sequence). J gave up 0 bases and V 5 bases, and 7 bases lay outside the gene matches. The CDR3 is 14 amino acids.

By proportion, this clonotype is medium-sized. DNA of the CDR3: TGCAGTGCTCCCGGGGCCCTCCCCGATTCACCCCTCCACTTT. Its translation is CSAPGALPDSPLHF. This rearrangement joins TRBV20-1 to TRBJ1-6, with D perhaps matching TRBD1 (5 bases). The CDR3 has 14 amino acids. Trimming pared 5 bases from V and 8 bases from J, leaving 16 bases between. Germline V gene data show CDR1 as DFQATT and CDR2 as SNEGSKA (reference sequence).

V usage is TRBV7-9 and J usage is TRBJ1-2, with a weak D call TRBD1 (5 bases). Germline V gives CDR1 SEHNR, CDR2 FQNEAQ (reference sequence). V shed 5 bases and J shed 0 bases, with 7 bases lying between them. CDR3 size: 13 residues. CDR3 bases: TGTGCCAGCAGCCAAGGGGCTAACTATGGCTACACCTTC. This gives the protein CASSQGANYGYTF.

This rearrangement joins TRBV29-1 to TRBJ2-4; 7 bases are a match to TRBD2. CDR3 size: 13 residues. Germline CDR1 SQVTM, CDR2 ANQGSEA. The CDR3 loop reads CSYLTFSGGIQYF. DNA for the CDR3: TGCAGTTATCTGACCTTCTCGGGGGGCATTCAGTACTTC.

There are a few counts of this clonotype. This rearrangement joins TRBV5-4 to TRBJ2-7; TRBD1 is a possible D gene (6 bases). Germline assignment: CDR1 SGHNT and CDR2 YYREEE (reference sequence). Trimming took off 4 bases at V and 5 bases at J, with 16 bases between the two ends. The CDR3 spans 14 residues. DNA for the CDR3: TGTGCCAGCAGCCCACAGGGAGAATTTAACGAGCAGTACTTC. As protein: CASSPQGEFNEQYF.

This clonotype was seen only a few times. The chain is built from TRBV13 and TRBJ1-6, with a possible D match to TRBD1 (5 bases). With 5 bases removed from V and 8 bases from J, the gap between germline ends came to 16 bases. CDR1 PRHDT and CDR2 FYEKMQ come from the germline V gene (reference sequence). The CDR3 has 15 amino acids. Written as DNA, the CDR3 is TGTGCCAGCAGCCGGGGGTCCAGTCTGGATTCACCCCTCCACTTT. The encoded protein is CASSRGSSLDSPLHF.

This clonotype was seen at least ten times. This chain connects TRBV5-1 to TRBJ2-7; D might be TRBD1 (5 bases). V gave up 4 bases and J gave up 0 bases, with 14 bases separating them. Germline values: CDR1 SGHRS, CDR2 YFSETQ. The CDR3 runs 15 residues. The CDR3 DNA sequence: TGCGCCAGCAGCCCACTAACGACAGACTCCTACGAGCAGTACTTC. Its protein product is CASSPLTTDSYEQYF. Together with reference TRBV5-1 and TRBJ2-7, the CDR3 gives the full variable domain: KAGVTQTPRYLIKTRGQQVTLSCSPISGHRSVSWYQQTPGQGLQFLFEYFSETQRNKGNFPGRFSGRQFSNSRSEMNVSTLELGDSALYLCASSPLTTDSYEQYFGPGTRLTVT.

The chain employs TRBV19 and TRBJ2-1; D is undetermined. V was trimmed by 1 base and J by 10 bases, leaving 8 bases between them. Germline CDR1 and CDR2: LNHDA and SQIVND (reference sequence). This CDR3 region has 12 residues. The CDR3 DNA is TGTGCCAGTAGTATAGGCGGCAGGGAGCAGTTCTTC. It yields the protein CASSIGGREQFF.

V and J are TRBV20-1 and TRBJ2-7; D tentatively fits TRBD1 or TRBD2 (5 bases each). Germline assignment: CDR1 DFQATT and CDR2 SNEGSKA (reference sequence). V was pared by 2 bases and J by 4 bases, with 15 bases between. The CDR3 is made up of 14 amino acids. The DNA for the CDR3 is TGCAGTGCTAGAACCGGGACCTTAGGGTACGAGCAGTACTTC. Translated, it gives CSARTGTLGYEQYF.

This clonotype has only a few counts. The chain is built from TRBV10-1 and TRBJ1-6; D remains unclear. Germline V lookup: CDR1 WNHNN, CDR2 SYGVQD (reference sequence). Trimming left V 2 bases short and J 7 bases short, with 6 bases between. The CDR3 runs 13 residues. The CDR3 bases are TGCGCCAGCAGTGAGAGGGTGAATTCACCCCTCCACTTT. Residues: CASSERVNSPLHF.

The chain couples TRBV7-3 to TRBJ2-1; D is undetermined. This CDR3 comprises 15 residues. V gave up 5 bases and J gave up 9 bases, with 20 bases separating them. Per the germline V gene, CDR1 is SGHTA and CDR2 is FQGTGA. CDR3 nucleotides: TGTGCCAGCAGCGCCACATTTAGTCTATTAGGTGAGCAGTTCTTC. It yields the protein CASSATFSLLGEQFF.

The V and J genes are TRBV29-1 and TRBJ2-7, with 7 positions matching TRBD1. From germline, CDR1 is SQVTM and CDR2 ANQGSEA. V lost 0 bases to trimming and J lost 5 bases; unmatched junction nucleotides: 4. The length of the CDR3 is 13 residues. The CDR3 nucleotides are TGCAGCGTTGAAGAAGAGACAGGGAACGAGCAGTACTTC. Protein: CSVEEETGNEQYF.

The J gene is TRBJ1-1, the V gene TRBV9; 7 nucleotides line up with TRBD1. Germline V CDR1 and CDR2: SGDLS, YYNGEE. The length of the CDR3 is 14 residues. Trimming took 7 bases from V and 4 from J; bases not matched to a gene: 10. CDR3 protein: CASGRGGTGTEAFF. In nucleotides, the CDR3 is TGTGCCAGCGGCAGGGGGGGCACTGGCACTGAAGCTTTCTTT.

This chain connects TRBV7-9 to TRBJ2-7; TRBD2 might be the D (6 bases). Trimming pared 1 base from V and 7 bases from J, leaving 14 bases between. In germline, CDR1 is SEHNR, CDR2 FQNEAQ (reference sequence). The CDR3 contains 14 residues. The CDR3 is CASSLEGLHWEQYF. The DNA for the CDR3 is TGTGCCAGCAGCTTAGAGGGACTCCACTGGGAGCAGTACTTC.

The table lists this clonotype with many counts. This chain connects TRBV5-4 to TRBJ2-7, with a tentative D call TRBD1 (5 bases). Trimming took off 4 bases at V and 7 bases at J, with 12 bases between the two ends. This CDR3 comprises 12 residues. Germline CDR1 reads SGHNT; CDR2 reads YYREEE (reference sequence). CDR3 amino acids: CASSDTGEEQYF. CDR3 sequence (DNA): TGTGCCAGCAGCGACACAGGAGAAGAGCAGTACTTC.